This TCR beta chain was captured by sequencing in a study of Graves' ophthalmopathy and Graves' hyperthyroidism. Amplification of the TCR beta CDR3 regions used RNA transcripts (as template). The workflow started with a first-round RT-PCR run with HTBI primers and then moved on to a second-round multiplex PCR. TCRdb reprocessed the multiplex PCR reads via MiXCR and lists one record per CDR3 protein. The table lists 680,000 or so distinct CDR3 sequences, roughly 20% of them singletons. CDR3 length equals 14 residues. J gave up 4 bases and V 3 bases, and 3 bases lay outside the gene matches. The germline V gene encodes CDR1 KGHSH and CDR2 LQKENI. This clonotype was picked up a small number of times. Its specificity is unknown. Regarding the study as a whole: A 13-signature model separated ophthalmopathy from stable hyperthyroidism, 85% to 90% sensitivity, 65% to 82% specificity.

J is TRBJ2-5 and V is TRBV18; TRBD1 aligns across 9 bases. This TCR was recovered from a woman between 18 and 29 years old with stable Graves' hyperthyroidism. Some clones in this sample may be carry-over from other donors' samples. What was sequenced was peripheral blood. The CDR3 DNA reads as TGTGCCAGCTCACCTAGGGACAGGGCAGAGACCCAGTACTTC. This encodes CASSPRDRAETQYF.